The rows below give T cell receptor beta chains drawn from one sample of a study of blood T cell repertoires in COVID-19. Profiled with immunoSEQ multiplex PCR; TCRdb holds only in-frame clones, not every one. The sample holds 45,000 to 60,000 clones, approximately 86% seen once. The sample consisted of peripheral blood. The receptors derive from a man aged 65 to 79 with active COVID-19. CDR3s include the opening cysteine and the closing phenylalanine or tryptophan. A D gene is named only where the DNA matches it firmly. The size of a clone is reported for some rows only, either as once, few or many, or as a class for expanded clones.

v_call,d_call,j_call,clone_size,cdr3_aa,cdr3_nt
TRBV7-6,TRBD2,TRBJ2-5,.,CASSLVGLGVGGETQYF,TGTGCCAGCAGCTTAGTGGGACTAGGGGTAGGAGGGGAGACCCAGTACTTC
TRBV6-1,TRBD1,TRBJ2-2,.,CASSESDRYTGELFF,TGTGCCAGCAGTGAGTCGGACAGGTACACCGGGGAGCTGTTTTTT
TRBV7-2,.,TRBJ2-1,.,CASSLVMDSAREQFF,TGTGCCAGCAGCTTAGTTATGGATAGCGCCCGGGAGCAGTTCTTC
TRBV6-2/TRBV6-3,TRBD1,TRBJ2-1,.,CASSWDPGQGVVNEQFF,TGTGCCAGCAGTTGGGATCCGGGACAGGGGGTAGTGAATGAGCAGTTCTTC
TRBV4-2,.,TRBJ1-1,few,CASSLWEGTEAFF,TGTGCCAGCAGCCTGTGGGAGGGCACTGAAGCTTTCTTT
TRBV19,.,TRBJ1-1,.,CASSIDWGSPEAFF,TGTGCCAGTAGTATAGATTGGGGCAGCCCTGAAGCTTTCTTT
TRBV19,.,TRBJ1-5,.,CASRVTSGTSLHQPQHF,TGTGCCAGTAGGGTAACTTCCGGGACAAGCCTCCATCAGCCCCAGCATTTT
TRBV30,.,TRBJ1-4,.,CAWNAGGEKLFF,TGTGCCTGGAACGCAGGAGGGGAAAAACTGTTTTTT
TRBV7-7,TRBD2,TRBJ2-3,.,CASSKLAGDLDTQYF,TGTGCTAGCAGCAAACTAGCGGGGGACCTAGATACGCAGTATTTT
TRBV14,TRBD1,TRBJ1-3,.,CASGTGPGNTIYF,TGTGCCAGCGGGACAGGCCCCGGAAACACCATATATTTT
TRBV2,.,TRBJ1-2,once,CASSEGGGTANYGYTF,TGTGCCAGCAGTGAAGGCGGCGGGACGGCTAACTATGGCTACACCTTC
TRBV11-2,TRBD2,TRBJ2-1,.,CASSLGGTSANEQFF,TGTGCCAGCAGCTTGGGAGGGACTAGCGCCAATGAGCAGTTCTTC
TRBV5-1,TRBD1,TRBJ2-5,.,CASSLRGTGSETQYF,TGCGCCAGCAGCTTGCGGGGGACAGGGTCGGAGACCCAGTACTTC
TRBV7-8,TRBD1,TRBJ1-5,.,CASSLTGLNQPQHF,TGTGCCAGCAGCTTGACAGGGCTCAATCAGCCCCAGCATTTT
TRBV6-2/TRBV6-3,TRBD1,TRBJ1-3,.,CASSPTTTGVGNTIYF,TGTGCCAGCAGCCCTACAACCACAGGGGTTGGAAACACCATATATTTT
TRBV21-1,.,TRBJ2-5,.,CASSKRPGQNKLQGARLGTQYF,TGTGCCAGCAGCAAACGACCGGGCCAAAACAAGCTACAGGGGGCCCGGCTAGGGACCCAGTACTTC
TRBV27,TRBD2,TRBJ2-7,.,CASSLEYGLAGGQTYEQYF,TGTGCCAGCAGTTTAGAATACGGCCTAGCGGGGGGCCAGACCTACGAGCAGTACTTC
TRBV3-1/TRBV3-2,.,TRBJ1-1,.,CASSPGKGWSTEAFF,TGTGCCAGCAGCCCAGGGAAGGGGTGGAGCACTGAAGCTTTCTTT
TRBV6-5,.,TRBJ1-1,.,CASSAGARNTEAFF,TGTGCCAGCAGCGCCGGAGCAAGGAACACTGAAGCTTTCTTT
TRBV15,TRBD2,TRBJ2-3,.,CATSRDHTSDGTDTQYF,TGTGCCACCAGCAGAGATCATACTAGCGACGGCACAGATACGCAGTATTTT
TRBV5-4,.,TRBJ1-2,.,CASSAGGNYGYTF,TGTGCCAGCAGCGCCGGAGGTAACTATGGCTACACCTTC
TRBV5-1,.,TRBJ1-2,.,CASSLRQGHHYGYTF,TGCGCCAGCAGCTTACGGCAGGGGCATCACTATGGCTACACCTTC
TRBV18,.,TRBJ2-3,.,CASSRRGIDSDTQYF,TGTGCCAGCTCACGGCGGGGAATAGATTCAGATACGCAGTATTTT
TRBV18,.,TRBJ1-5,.,CASSPRSGGEPQHF,TGTGCCAGCTCACCCAGGAGCGGTGGGGAGCCCCAGCATTTT
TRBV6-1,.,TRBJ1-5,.,CASSEQAGQPQHF,TGTGCCAGCAGTGAACAGGCAGGACAGCCCCAGCATTTT
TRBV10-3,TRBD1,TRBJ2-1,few,CAIIKDRAYNEQFF,TGTGCCATCATTAAGGACAGGGCCTACAATGAGCAGTTCTTC
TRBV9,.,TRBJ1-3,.,CASSLRDTRQSGNTIYF,TGTGCCAGCAGCCTCCGGGACACAAGACAATCTGGAAACACCATATATTTT
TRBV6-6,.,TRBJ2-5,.,CASTPMGGQETQYF,TGTGCCAGTACACCTATGGGGGGCCAAGAGACCCAGTACTTC
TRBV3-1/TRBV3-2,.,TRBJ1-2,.,CASSRAGGDYGYTF,TGTGCCAGCAGCCGAGCCGGCGGGGACTATGGCTACACCTTC
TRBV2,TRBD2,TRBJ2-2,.,CASSGLAGGPPGELFF,TGTGCCAGCAGTGGACTAGCGGGGGGGCCTCCCGGGGAGCTGTTTTTT
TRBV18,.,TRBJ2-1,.,CASSPVQGTSSYNEQFF,TGTGCCAGCTCACCTGTACAGGGAACAAGCTCCTACAATGAGCAGTTCTTC
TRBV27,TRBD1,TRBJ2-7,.,CASSQGQGISYEQYF,TGTGCCAGCAGCCAGGGACAGGGCATATCCTACGAGCAGTACTTC
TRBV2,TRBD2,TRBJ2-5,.,CASSTGTSGVGETQYF,TGTGCCAGCAGCACCGGGACTAGCGGGGTGGGGGAGACCCAGTACTTC
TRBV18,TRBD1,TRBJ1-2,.,CASSPQPTGDYGYTF,TGTGCCAGCTCTCCTCAACCTACAGGGGACTATGGCTACACCTTC
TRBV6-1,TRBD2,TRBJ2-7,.,CASSEAAGTSGGPRYEQYF,TGTGCCAGCAGTGAAGCGGCAGGGACTAGCGGGGGGCCTCGCTACGAGCAGTACTTC
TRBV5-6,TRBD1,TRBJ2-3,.,CASSWGQITDTQYF,TGTGCCAGCAGCTGGGGACAGATCACAGATACGCAGTATTTT
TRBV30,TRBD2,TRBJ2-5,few,CAWSPARSSGDGETQYF,TGTGCCTGGAGCCCCGCGAGGAGTAGCGGGGACGGGGAGACCCAGTACTTC
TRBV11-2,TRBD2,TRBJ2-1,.,CASSLGSTSGGNEQFF,TGTGCCAGCAGCTTAGGATCGACTAGCGGGGGGAATGAGCAGTTCTTC
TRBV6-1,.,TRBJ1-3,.,CASKTDTNTIYF,TGTGCCAGCAAGACAGACACCAACACCATATATTTT
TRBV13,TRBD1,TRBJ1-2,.,CASSPRTGTNYGYTF,TGTGCCAGCAGCCCTCGGACAGGGACCAACTATGGCTACACCTTC
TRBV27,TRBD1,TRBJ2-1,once,CASSSDRGYNEQFF,TGTGCCAGCAGTTCCGACAGGGGCTACAATGAGCAGTTCTTC
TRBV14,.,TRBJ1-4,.,CASSLGYGHKNEKLFF,TGTGCCAGCAGCCTAGGGTATGGACACAAAAATGAAAAACTGTTTTTT
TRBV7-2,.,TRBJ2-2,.,CASSPRPQTGELFF,TGTGCCAGCAGCCCCCGCCCGCAGACCGGGGAGCTGTTTTTT
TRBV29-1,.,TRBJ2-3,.,CSVDRGKGDTQYF,TGCAGCGTTGACAGGGGAAAGGGAGATACGCAGTATTTT
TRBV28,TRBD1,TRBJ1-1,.,CASSQTGREAFF,TGTGCCAGCAGCCAGACAGGGAGGGAAGCTTTCTTT